A selection of T cell receptor beta chains follows, all from one sample in a study of T cells in Graves' hyperthyroidism and ophthalmopathy. TCRdb fed the multiplex PCR reads into MiXCR, producing one record per CDR3 protein. The top ten clones hold around 7.5% of a sample with about 560,000 distinct CDR3 sequences, less than 20% of them seen once. The sample consisted of blood. The receptors originated from a woman in her thirties with Graves' hyperthyroidism. Each CDR3 is given with its conserved first and last residue. Fields, in order: D gene, V gene, clone size, J gene, CDR3 protein, CDR3 DNA. The D gene is left open where the match is weak. Size is stated for part of the rows, as once, few or many counts, or as a class when the clone is expanded.

-,TRBV9,-,TRBJ1-2,CASSVEGSLPVESYGYTF,TGTGCCAGCAGCGTAGAAGGGTCCCTCCCGGTAGAAAGCTATGGCTACACCTTC
TRBD2,TRBV3-1,many,TRBJ2-1,CASSQGSGSPDEQFF,TGTGCCAGCAGCCAAGGCAGCGGGAGTCCCGATGAGCAGTTCTTC
-,TRBV27,few,TRBJ1-5,CASSLVGELNQPQHF,TGTGCCAGCAGTTTGGTGGGGGAACTCAATCAGCCCCAGCATTTT
-,TRBV28,many,TRBJ1-1,CASKGTMNTEAFF,TGTGCCAGCAAGGGAACCATGAACACTGAAGCTTTCTTT
TRBD2,TRBV20-1,-,TRBJ2-7,CSAPIGGLAGARGYEQYF,TGCAGTGCACCCATTGGGGGACTAGCGGGAGCGAGGGGGTACGAGCAGTACTTC
-,TRBV15,many,TRBJ1-1,CATRVDMLNTEAFF,TGTGCCACCAGGGTTGACATGCTGAACACTGAAGCTTTCTTT
TRBD1,TRBV27,few,TRBJ1-5,CASRPQGSNQPQHF,TGTGCCAGCAGACCACAGGGGAGCAATCAGCCCCAGCATTTT
TRBD2,TRBV6-5,many,TRBJ2-3,CASSYSLAGGPDTQYF,TGTGCCAGCAGTTACTCGCTAGCGGGAGGGCCAGATACGCAGTATTTT
TRBD2,TRBV30,-,TRBJ2-1,CAWEILAGNEQFF,TGTGCCTGGGAAATACTAGCGGGCAATGAGCAGTTCTTC
TRBD2,TRBV7-2,-,TRBJ2-2,CASSPLAGGPMIGELFF,TGTGCCAGCAGCCCTCTAGCGGGAGGGCCTATGATCGGGGAGCTGTTTTTT
TRBD1,TRBV30,-,TRBJ2-5,CAWSTRRITGGQETQYF,TGTGCCTGGAGTACTCGTAGGATCACAGGGGGCCAAGAGACCCAGTACTTC
TRBD1,TRBV30,-,TRBJ2-7,CAGDRGNEQYF,TGTGCTGGGGACAGGGGAAACGAGCAGTACTTC
-,TRBV24-1,many,TRBJ2-3,CATSENTDTQYF,TGTGCCACCAGTGAGAACACAGATACGCAGTATTTT
-,TRBV18,-,TRBJ1-6,CASSPETQESPLHF,TGTGCCAGCTCTCCGGAAACCCAGGAATCACCCCTCCACTTT
TRBD2,TRBV28,many,TRBJ2-1,CASSQLSGRSVHEQFF,TGTGCCAGCAGTCAACTTAGCGGGAGGTCTGTCCATGAGCAGTTCTTC
-,TRBV6-1,many,TRBJ1-1,CASSEQMGLNTEAFF,TGTGCCAGCAGTGAACAGATGGGATTGAACACTGAAGCTTTCTTT
-,TRBV24-1,-,TRBJ2-1,CATSDSYRDLQFF,TGTGCCACCAGTGATTCATACCGGGACCTGCAGTTCTTC